The entry that follows covers one T cell receptor beta chain sequence. The target antigen is unknown. The data are from a study of cytomegalovirus exposure and HLA in healthy donors. Study-level background: Earlier sequencing of 150 million to 200 million T cells yielded 100 million to 120 million unique TCR beta sequences.

Germline CDR1 and CDR2: LGHNA and YSLEER. The CDR3 has 19 amino acids. J gave up 0 bases and V 0 bases, and 8 bases lay outside the gene matches. Whole-study results and caveats: V- and J-gene trimming in TCR beta was tied to a missense DCLRE1C variant by an analysis performed later. High sensitivity and specificity were reportedly achieved when the classifier diagnosed cytomegalovirus status.

Nominal health characterized the donors when sampled, though unrecorded immune exposures were likely. A multiplex PCR was run with 60 Vbeta primers and 13 Jbeta primers. This table comes from immunoSEQ multiplex PCR, and its TCRdb copy is limited to in-frame clones, with some not included. This repertoire shows 90,000 or so clones, approximately 69% found once; its top ten account for around 5.6%. The sample comprised PBMCs. V is TRBV4-3 and J is TRBJ2-6; TRBD1 matches at 7 bases. This TCR derives from a boy between 5 and 17 years old in good health and CMV-seropositive. CDR3 nucleotides: TGCGCCAGCAGCCAAGATCTCCCCAGGGGGTCCTCTGGGGCCAACGTCCTGACTTTC. It is translated as CASSQDLPRGSSGANVLTF.